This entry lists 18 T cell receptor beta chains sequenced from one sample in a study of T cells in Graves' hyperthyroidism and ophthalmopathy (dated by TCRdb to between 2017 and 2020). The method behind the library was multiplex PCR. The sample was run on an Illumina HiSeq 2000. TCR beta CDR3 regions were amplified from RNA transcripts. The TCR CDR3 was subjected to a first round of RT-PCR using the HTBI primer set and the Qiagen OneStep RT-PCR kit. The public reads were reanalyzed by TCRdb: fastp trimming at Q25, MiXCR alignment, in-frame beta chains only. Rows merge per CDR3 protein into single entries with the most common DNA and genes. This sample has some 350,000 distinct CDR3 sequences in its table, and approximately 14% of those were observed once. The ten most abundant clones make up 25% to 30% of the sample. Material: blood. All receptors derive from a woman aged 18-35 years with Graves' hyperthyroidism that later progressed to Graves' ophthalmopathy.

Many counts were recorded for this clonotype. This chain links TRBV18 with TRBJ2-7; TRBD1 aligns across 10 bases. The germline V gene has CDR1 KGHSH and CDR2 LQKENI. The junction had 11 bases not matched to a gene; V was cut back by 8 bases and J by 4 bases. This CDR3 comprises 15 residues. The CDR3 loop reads CASHGDRGGSYEQYF. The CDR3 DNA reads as TGTGCCAGCCACGGGGACAGGGGAGGATCTTACGAGCAGTACTTC.

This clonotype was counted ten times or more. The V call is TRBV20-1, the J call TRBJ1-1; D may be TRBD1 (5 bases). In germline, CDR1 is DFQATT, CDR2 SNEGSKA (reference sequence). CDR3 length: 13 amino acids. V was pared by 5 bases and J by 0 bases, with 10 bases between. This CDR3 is CSAPTVMNTEAFF. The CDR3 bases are TGCAGTGCTCCGACAGTTATGAACACTGAAGCTTTCTTT.

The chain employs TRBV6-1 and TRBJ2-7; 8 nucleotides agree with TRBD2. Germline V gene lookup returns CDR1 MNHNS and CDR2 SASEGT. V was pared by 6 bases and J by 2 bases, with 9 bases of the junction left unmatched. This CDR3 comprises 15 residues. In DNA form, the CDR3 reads TGTGCCAGCAGCGACTCTAGCGGGTTTACCTACGAGCAGTACTTC. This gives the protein CASSDSSGFTYEQYF.

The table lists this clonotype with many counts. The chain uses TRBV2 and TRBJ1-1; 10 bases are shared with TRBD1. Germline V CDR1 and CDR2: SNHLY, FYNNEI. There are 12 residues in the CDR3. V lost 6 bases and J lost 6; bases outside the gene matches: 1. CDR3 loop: CASRDRGPEAFF. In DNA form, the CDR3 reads TGTGCCAGCAGAGACAGGGGGCCTGAAGCTTTCTTT.

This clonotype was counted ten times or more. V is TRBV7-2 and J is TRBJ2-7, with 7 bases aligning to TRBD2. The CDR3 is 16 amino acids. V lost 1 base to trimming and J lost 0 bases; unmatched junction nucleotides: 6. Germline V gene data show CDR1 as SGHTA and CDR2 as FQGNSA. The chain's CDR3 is CASSLVGAGSSYEQYF. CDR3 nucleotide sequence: TGTGCCAGCAGCTTAGTGGGAGCGGGATCCTCCTACGAGCAGTACTTC.

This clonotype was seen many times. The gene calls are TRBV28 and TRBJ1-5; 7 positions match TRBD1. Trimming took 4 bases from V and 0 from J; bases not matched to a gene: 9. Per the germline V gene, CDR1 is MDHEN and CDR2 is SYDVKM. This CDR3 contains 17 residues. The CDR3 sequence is CASSSAGQLYSNQPQHF. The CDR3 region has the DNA TGTGCCAGCAGTTCTGCGGGACAGCTGTATAGCAATCAGCCCCAGCATTTT.

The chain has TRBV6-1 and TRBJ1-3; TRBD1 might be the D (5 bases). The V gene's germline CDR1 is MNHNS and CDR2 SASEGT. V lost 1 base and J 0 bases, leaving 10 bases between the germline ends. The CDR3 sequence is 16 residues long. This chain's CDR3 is CASSEVRAGSGNTIYF. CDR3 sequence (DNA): TGTGCCAGCAGTGAAGTCAGGGCTGGCTCTGGAAACACCATATATTTT.

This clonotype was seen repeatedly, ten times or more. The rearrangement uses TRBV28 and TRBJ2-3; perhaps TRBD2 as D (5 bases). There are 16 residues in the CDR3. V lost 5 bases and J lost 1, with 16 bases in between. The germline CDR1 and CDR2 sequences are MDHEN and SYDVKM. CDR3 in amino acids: CASSRPTTRGTDTQYF. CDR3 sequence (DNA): TGTGCCAGCAGTAGACCGACTACTAGAGGCACAGATACGCAGTATTTT.

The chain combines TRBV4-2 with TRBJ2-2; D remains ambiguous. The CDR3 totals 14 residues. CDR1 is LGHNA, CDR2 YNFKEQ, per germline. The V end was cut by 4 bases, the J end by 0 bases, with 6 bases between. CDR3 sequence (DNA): TGTGCCAGCAGCCCACCCCCGAACACCGGGGAGCTGTTTTTT. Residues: CASSPPPNTGELFF.

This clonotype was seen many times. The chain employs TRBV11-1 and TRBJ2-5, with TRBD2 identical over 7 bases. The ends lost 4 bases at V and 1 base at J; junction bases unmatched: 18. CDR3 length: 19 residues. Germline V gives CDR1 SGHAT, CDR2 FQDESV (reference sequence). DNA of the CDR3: TGTGCCAGCAGCTCTACTCCGGGACTACCCCTTGGGTCCCAAGAGACCCAGTACTTC. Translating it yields CASSSTPGLPLGSQETQYF.

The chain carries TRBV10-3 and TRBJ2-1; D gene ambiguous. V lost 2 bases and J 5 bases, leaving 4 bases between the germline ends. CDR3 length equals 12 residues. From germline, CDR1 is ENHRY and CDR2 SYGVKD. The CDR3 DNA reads TGTGCCATCAGTGAGGCTGACAATGAGCAGTTCTTC. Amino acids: CAISEADNEQFF.

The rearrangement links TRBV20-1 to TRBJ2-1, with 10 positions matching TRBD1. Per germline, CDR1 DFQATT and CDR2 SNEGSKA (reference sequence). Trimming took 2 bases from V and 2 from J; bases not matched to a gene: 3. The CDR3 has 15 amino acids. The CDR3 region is CSARPGQGPYNEQFF. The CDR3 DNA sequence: TGCAGTGCTAGACCGGGACAGGGGCCCTACAATGAGCAGTTCTTC.

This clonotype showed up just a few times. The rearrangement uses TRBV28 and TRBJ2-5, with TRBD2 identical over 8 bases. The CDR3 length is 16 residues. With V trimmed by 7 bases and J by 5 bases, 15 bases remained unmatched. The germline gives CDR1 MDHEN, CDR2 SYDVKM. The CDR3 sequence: CASTRRGSGSRETQYF. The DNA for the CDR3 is TGTGCCAGCACTCGTCGCGGCAGCGGGAGTCGGGAGACCCAGTACTTC. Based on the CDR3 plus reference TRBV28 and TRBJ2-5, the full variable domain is DVKVTQSSRYLVKRTGEKVFLECVQDMDHENMFWYRQDPGLGLRLIYFSYDVKMKEKGDIPEGYSVSREKKERFSLILESASTNQTSMYLCASTRRGSGSRETQYFGPGTRLLVL.

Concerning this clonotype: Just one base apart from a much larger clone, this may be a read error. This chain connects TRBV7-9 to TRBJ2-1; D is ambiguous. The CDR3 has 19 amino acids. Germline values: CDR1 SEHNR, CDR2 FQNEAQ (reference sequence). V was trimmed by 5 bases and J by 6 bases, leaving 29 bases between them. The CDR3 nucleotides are TGTGCCAGCAGCCTCTTGACTGGCGGAAGAGATTTGTTCGTCAATGAGCAGTTCTTC. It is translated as CASSLLTGGRDLFVNEQFF.

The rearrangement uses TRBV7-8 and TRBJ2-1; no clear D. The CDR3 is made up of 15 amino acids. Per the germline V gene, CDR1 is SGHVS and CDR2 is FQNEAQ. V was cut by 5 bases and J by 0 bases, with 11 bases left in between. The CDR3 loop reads CASSPGPHSYNEQFF. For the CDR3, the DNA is TGTGCCAGCAGCCCTGGACCTCACTCCTACAATGAGCAGTTCTTC.

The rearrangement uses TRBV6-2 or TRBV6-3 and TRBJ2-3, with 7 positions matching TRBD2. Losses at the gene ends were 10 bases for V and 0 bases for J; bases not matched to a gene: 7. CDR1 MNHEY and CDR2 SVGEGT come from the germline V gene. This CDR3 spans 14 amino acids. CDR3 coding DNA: TGTGCCACCCGGGACTACACTAGCACAGATACGCAGTATTTT. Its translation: CATRDYTSTDTQYF.

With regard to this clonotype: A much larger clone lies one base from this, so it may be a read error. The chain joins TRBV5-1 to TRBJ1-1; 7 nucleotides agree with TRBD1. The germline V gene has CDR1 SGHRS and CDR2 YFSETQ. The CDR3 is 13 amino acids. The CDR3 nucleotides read TGCGCCAGCACCCACAGGGGTGGCACTAAAGCTTTCTTT. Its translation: CASTHRGGTKAFF. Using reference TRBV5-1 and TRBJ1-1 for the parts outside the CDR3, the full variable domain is KAGVTQTPRYLIKTRGQQVTLSCSPISGHRSVSWYQQTPGQGLQFLFEYFSETQRNKGNFPGRFSGRQFSNSRSEMNVSTLELGDSALYLCASTHRGGTKAFFGQGTRLTVV.

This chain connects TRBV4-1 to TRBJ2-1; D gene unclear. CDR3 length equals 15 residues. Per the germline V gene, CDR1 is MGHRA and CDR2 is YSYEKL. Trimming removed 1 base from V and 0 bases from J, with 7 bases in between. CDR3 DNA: TGCGCCAGCAGCCAAGTCGGTGGCTCCTACAATGAGCAGTTCTTC. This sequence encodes CASSQVGGSYNEQFF.